This TCR beta chain was profiled in a study of blood T cell repertoires in COVID-19. On the study more broadly: COVID-19 samples collected from the United States, Italy and Spain covered acute and convalescent phases. T cells, B-cell-depleted T cells, or PBMCs provided the cDNA or gDNA that served as material.

As originally analysed: Nucleated cell counts were estimated from reference gene primer amplification. The repertoire was sequenced with immunoSEQ multiplex PCR; TCRdb's copy has only in-frame clones and lacks some. V, J and clone size were drawn from that table, and D and trimming were deduced from the DNA. Of under 3,500 clones in the sample, around 93% are singletons; the top ten hold around 1.6%. Germline values: CDR1 MNHEY, CDR2 SVGAGI. With V trimmed by 7 bases and J by 1 base, 2 bases remained unmatched. The CDR3 is 13 residues long. Material for sequencing was peripheral blood. The receptor comes from a human donor in a cohort sampled during active COVID-19. V is TRBV6-5 and J is TRBJ1-1; 8 bases align to TRBD1. CDR3 loop: CASTQGANTEAFF. The CDR3, as DNA: TGTGCCAGCACTCAGGGGGCGAACACTGAAGCTTTCTTT.